Listed here are 32 T cell receptor beta chains from one sample, sequenced in a study of cytomegalovirus exposure and HLA in healthy donors. PCR was performed using 60 Vbeta and 13 Jbeta primers. The method was immunoSEQ multiplex PCR; TCRdb's version includes in-frame clones alone and lacks a portion of them. Of over 150,000 clones listed, around four fifths were seen once; the top ten hold 7.4%. The specimen sequenced was PBMCs. Receptors were obtained from a male donor in good health and CMV-seropositive.

V and J are TRBV10-3 and TRBJ1-2; D may be TRBD1 (5 bases). Germline V gene lookup returns CDR1 ENHRY and CDR2 SYGVKD. This CDR3 is built from 14 residues. V shed 3 bases and J shed 4 bases, with 12 bases lying between them. CDR3: CAISDRARSYGYTF. The CDR3 nucleotides read TGTGCCATCAGTGACAGGGCGCGATCCTATGGCTACACCTTC.

The rearrangement links TRBV30 to TRBJ2-3; D gene uncertain. The V gene lost 1 base and the J gene lost 5 bases, with 10 bases spanning the gap. The germline gives CDR1 GTSNPN, CDR2 SVGIG (reference sequence). The CDR3 runs to 13 residues. Here the CDR3 reads CAWSAPPGDTQYF. The CDR3 coding sequence is TGTGCCTGGAGTGCCCCCCCAGGAGATACGCAGTATTTT.

This chain links TRBV6-5 with TRBJ2-1; 9 positions match TRBD2. CDR3 length: 13 amino acids. J was trimmed by 10 bases and V by 7 bases; bases with no gene match: 8. Germline V gives CDR1 MNHEY, CDR2 SVGAGI. The CDR3, as DNA: TGTGCCAGCAATCCTCTAGCGGGGAGGGAGCAGTTCTTC. Translation gives CASNPLAGREQFF.

The CDR3 here is CASSLALAGMDEQFF. CDR3 coding DNA: TGCGCCAGCAGCTTGGCCCTAGCGGGAATGGATGAGCAGTTCTTC. The chain employs TRBV5-1 and TRBJ2-1; 9 bases are a match to TRBD2. CDR1 and CDR2 from the germline V gene are SGHRS and YFSETQ. The CDR3 runs 15 residues. V shed 0 bases, J shed 8 bases, and the junction held 6 bases outside the gene matches.

CDR3 loop: CASRGEVGGPGTDTQYF. Here the CDR3 DNA reads TGTGCCAGCAGGGGAGAAGTGGGGGGGCCTGGCACAGATACGCAGTATTTT. The chain carries TRBV7-2 and TRBJ2-3; a weak D match, TRBD2 (7 bases). The CDR3 totals 17 residues. The germline CDR1 and CDR2 sequences are SGHTA and FQGNSA. V was pared by 6 bases and J by 1 base, with 20 bases between.

V and J are TRBV7-9 and TRBJ2-7, with TRBD2 matching 9 bases. After removal of 3 bases from V and 3 bases from J, the junction contained 0 bases not matched to a gene. CDR1 and CDR2 (germline): SEHNR, FQNEAQ (reference sequence). The CDR3 is made up of 13 amino acids. CDR3 nucleotide sequence: TGTGCCAGCAGCTTTAGCGGGGGCTACGAGCAGTACTTC. The encoded protein is CASSFSGGYEQYF. Combining the CDR3 with reference TRBV7-9 and TRBJ2-7 gives the whole variable domain DTGVSQNPRHKITKRGQNVTFRCDPISEHNRLYWYRQTLGQGPEFLTYFQNEAQLEKSRLLSDRFSAERPKGSFSTLEIQRTEQGDSAMYLCASSFSGGYEQYFGPGTRLTVT.

The chain links TRBV7-3 to TRBJ1-5, with D maybe TRBD1 (5 bases). This CDR3 is built from 13 residues. Trimming removed 5 bases from V and 5 bases from J, with 10 bases in between. The V gene's germline CDR1 is SGHTA and CDR2 FQGTGA. The CDR3 region is CASSRAGDQPQHF. The DNA of the CDR3 is TGTGCCAGCAGCCGAGCGGGGGATCAGCCCCAGCATTTT.

This clone appeared a few times. This chain links TRBV15 with TRBJ2-3; possibly TRBD1 for D (6 bases). This CDR3 contains 15 residues. The ends were cut back, 0 bases at V and 2 bases at J, with 9 bases in the middle. Germline V gene lookup returns CDR1 LNHNV and CDR2 YYDKDF (reference sequence). The CDR3 loop is CATSRDRGSTDTQYF. The CDR3 DNA is TGTGCCACCAGCAGAGATAGGGGGTCCACAGATACGCAGTATTTT.

The chain has TRBV5-8 and TRBJ1-3; D unclear. Germline V CDR1 and CDR2: SGHTS, YDEGEE. Trimming took 4 bases from V and 0 from J, leaving 5 bases between them. This CDR3 region has 13 residues. The CDR3 region is CASSLYSGNTIYF. In DNA, the CDR3 is TGTGCCAGCAGCCTATACTCTGGAAACACCATATATTTT.

This clone was seen a handful of times. The V and J genes are TRBV5-5 and TRBJ1-6, with TRBD1 identical over 7 bases. V trimming: 4 bases; J trimming: 4 bases; junction bases outside the gene matches: 5. CDR3 length: 15 amino acids. Germline loops: CDR1 SGHKS, CDR2 YYEKEE (reference sequence). CDR3 sequence reads: CASSPRTGYNSPLHF. DNA of the CDR3: TGTGCCAGCAGCCCGCGGACAGGATATAATTCACCCCTCCACTTT. Supplemented by reference TRBV5-5 and TRBJ1-6, the full variable domain reads DAGVTQSPTHLIKTRGQQVTLRCSPISGHKSVSWYQQVLGQGPQFIFQYYEKEERGRGNFPDRFSARQFPNYSSELNVNALLLGDSALYLCASSPRTGYNSPLHFGNGTRLTVT.

The CDR3 protein is CASSRGRQGSSDTQYF. Here the CDR3 DNA reads TGTGCCAGCAGCCGCGGGAGACAGGGGAGTTCGGATACGCAGTATTTT. V usage is TRBV7-9 and J usage is TRBJ2-3, with a tentative D call TRBD1 (8 bases). The CDR3 spans 16 residues. Between the trimmed V and J ends, which lost 5 bases and 6 bases, there was a span of 21 bases. Germline V gene data show CDR1 as SEHNR and CDR2 as FQNEAQ (reference sequence).

The chain has TRBV6-1 and TRBJ1-5; no reliable D call. From germline, CDR1 is MNHNS and CDR2 SASEGT. The CDR3 extends over 11 amino acids. Trimming took off 3 bases at V and 5 bases at J, with 2 bases between the two ends. The CDR3 region has the DNA TGTGCCAGCAGTGACTATCAGCCCCAGCATTTT. Its protein is CASSDYQPQHF.

The rearrangement joins TRBV6-4 to TRBJ2-1; the D gene is possibly TRBD1 (5 bases). Trimming removed 6 bases from V and 1 base from J, with 19 bases in between. Germline CDR1 and CDR2: MRHNA and SNTAGT. This CDR3 is built from 17 residues. The CDR3 DNA follows: TGTGCCAGCAGCAGATTCCCCGACAGCGCTTCCTACAATGAGCAGTTCTTC. This encodes CASSRFPDSASYNEQFF.

As to this clone: Additional DNA sequences in this sample encode the identical CDR3. The rearrangement joins TRBV4-3 to TRBJ2-7, with TRBD2 matching over 9 bases. V gave up 2 bases and J gave up 3 bases; unmatched junction bases: 8. The CDR3 extends over 16 amino acids. Germline assignment: CDR1 LGHNA and CDR2 YSLEER. The CDR3 here is CASSQSAGGAFYEQYF. As DNA, the CDR3 is TGCGCCAGCAGCCAATCCGCGGGGGGGGCATTCTACGAGCAGTACTTC.

The chain couples TRBV9 to TRBJ2-1; 7 bases match TRBD2. The CDR3 is 15 residues long. J gave up 4 bases and V 4 bases, and 8 bases lay outside the gene matches. Per the germline V gene, CDR1 is SGDLS and CDR2 is YYNGEE. The CDR3 DNA follows: TGTGCCAGCAGCCCTCCCGGGGGGAGATACAATGAGCAGTTCTTC. This gives the protein CASSPPGGRYNEQFF. The full variable domain, its missing parts supplied by reference TRBV9 and TRBJ2-1, is DSGVTQTPKHLITATGQRVTLRCSPRSGDLSVYWYQQSLDQGLQFLIQYYNGEERAKGNILERFSAQQFPDLHSELNLSSLELGDSALYFCASSPPGGRYNEQFFGPGTRLTVL.

This sequence joins TRBV6-5 and TRBJ1-1; D is ambiguous. Trimming removed 10 bases from V and 2 bases from J, with 14 bases in between. The CDR3 extends over 13 amino acids. Germline CDR1 reads MNHEY; CDR2 reads SVGAGI. CDR3 residues: CATQFWRNTEAFF. For the CDR3, the DNA is TGTGCCACCCAGTTCTGGAGAAACACTGAAGCTTTCTTT.

V gene TRBV29-1 combines with J gene TRBJ2-2; maybe TRBD2 (5 bases). V gave up 5 bases and J gave up 7 bases, with 14 bases separating them. CDR3 length equals 13 residues. Germline CDR1 SQVTM, CDR2 ANQGSEA. The DNA of the CDR3 is TGCAGCGTTCCGGGGTACACGGGCGGGGAGCTGTTTTTT. Translation gives CSVPGYTGGELFF.

This sequence joins TRBV9 and TRBJ1-1; 9 nucleotides align to TRBD1. V shed 3 bases, J shed 3 bases, and the junction held 0 bases outside the gene matches. The CDR3 spans 13 residues. Per the germline V gene, CDR1 is SGDLS and CDR2 is YYNGEE. The CDR3 is CASSGQGDTEAFF. DNA for the CDR3: TGTGCCAGCAGCGGACAGGGGGACACTGAAGCTTTCTTT. Drawing the rest from reference TRBV9 and TRBJ1-1, the complete variable domain is DSGVTQTPKHLITATGQRVTLRCSPRSGDLSVYWYQQSLDQGLQFLIQYYNGEERAKGNILERFSAQQFPDLHSELNLSSLELGDSALYFCASSGQGDTEAFFGQGTRLTVV.

The CDR3 DNA sequence: TGTGCCAGTAGTAGTGGGACAGGAGAATACAATGAGCAGTTCTTC. Its translation: CASSSGTGEYNEQFF. The V and J genes are TRBV19 and TRBJ2-1, with 8 bases identical to TRBD1. The length of the CDR3 is 15 residues. V shed 4 bases, J shed 4 bases, and the junction held 6 bases outside the gene matches. Germline CDR1 LNHDA, CDR2 SQIVND (reference sequence).

This rearrangement joins TRBV6-5 to TRBJ1-1; a possible D gene is TRBD1 (5 bases). V was shortened by 5 bases and J by 3 bases, with 10 bases between the two germline ends. In germline, CDR1 is MNHEY, CDR2 SVGAGI. The CDR3 is 13 amino acids. DNA for the CDR3: TGTGCCAGCAGTGAACTCAGGGACACTGAAGCTTTCTTT. This translates into CASSELRDTEAFF.

In its sample, this clone was seen once. The rearrangement joins TRBV6-5 to TRBJ1-1; 7 nucleotides line up with TRBD1. Trimming removed 4 bases from V and 9 bases from J; junction bases left unmatched: 5. The CDR3 totals 12 residues. Per germline, CDR1 MNHEY and CDR2 SVGAGI. CDR3 bases: TGTGCCAGCAGTTCGGGACAGCCACAAGCTTTCTTT. Its protein is CASSSGQPQAFF.

This clone showed up just once. The chain couples TRBV27 to TRBJ2-5, with D unclear. The DNA matches TRBJ2-7 better at its end, which makes the J call doubtful. Germline V gives CDR1 MNHEY, CDR2 SMNVEV (reference sequence). There are 15 residues in the CDR3. Here the CDR3 reads CASSLFPYPSYEQYF. Written as DNA, the CDR3 is TGTGCCAGCAGTTTATTTCCCTACCCCTCCTACGAGCAGTACTTC.

The chain joins TRBV29-1 to TRBJ2-5, with D tentatively TRBD1 (5 bases). This CDR3 contains 11 residues. Germline lookup yields CDR1 SQVTM and CDR2 ANQGSEA. The V and J ends lost 4 bases and 11 bases respectively, with 14 bases between them. CDR3 DNA sequence: TGCAGCGTTGCCAGGGCAGAAGAGCAGTACTTC. Translated, it gives CSVARAEEQYF.

This clone came up a few times. The chain recombines TRBV6-1 with TRBJ1-5, with 7 bases fitting TRBD1. The germline CDR1 and CDR2 sequences are MNHNS and SASEGT. V trimming: 4 bases; J trimming: 6 bases; junction bases outside the gene matches: 12. There are 16 residues in the CDR3. Here the CDR3 reads CASSVGFRGQSQPQHF. The CDR3, as DNA: TGTGCCAGCAGTGTGGGGTTCAGGGGACAGAGTCAGCCCCAGCATTTT.

J is TRBJ2-7 and V is TRBV7-8; the D gene is possibly TRBD1 (5 bases). Germline V gene lookup returns CDR1 SGHVS and CDR2 FQNEAQ. The CDR3 is made up of 15 amino acids. V lost 1 base and J lost 0, with 10 bases in between. The CDR3 spells CASSLGQRSSYEQYF. CDR3 sequence (DNA): TGTGCCAGCAGCTTAGGACAGAGGAGCTCCTACGAGCAGTACTTC.

The rearrangement uses TRBV7-9 and TRBJ2-1; the D gene is possibly TRBD2 (6 bases). The CDR3 is 17 amino acids. Trimming cost V 1 base and J 9 bases, with 22 bases left between them. The germline V gene has CDR1 SEHNR and CDR2 FQNEAQ (reference sequence). The CDR3 here is CASSLELSRAGLCEQFF. For the CDR3, the DNA is TGTGCCAGCAGCTTAGAACTCTCCCGGGCGGGGTTGTGTGAGCAGTTCTTC.

The J gene is TRBJ1-2, the V gene TRBV9; possible D gene TRBD1, 5 bases. Trimming removed 4 bases at V and 4 bases at J, with 11 bases between. Germline CDR1 reads SGDLS; CDR2 reads YYNGEE. The CDR3 is 13 residues long. The CDR3 loop reads CASSPTESYGYTF. The CDR3 bases are TGTGCCAGCAGCCCGACAGAAAGCTATGGCTACACCTTC.

The chain combines TRBV30 with TRBJ1-6; 7 nucleotides agree with TRBD1. The germline gives CDR1 GTSNPN, CDR2 SVGIG (reference sequence). The CDR3 is 16 amino acids. V was clipped by 1 base and J by 11 bases; unmatched bases: 14. DNA of the CDR3: TGTGCCTGGAGTGCCGACGCTACAGGGGCCGGGACACCCCTCCACTTT. This sequence encodes CAWSADATGAGTPLHF.

The J gene is TRBJ2-5, the V gene TRBV5-1; 12 positions agree with TRBD1. J gave up 5 bases and V 3 bases, and 17 bases lay outside the gene matches. Germline assignment: CDR1 SGHRS and CDR2 YFSETQ. CDR3 length: 19 amino acids. The CDR3 bases are TGCGCCAGCAGCTCATTTGGTTTCGGGACAGGGGGCGATGGGGAGACCCAGTACTTC. This codes for CASSSFGFGTGGDGETQYF.

The count of this clone is one. The chain couples TRBV7-8 to TRBJ2-2; 9 bases are a match to TRBD1. Per germline, CDR1 SGHVS and CDR2 FQNEAQ. The CDR3 consists of 16 residues. Losses at the gene ends were 6 bases for V and 3 bases for J; bases not matched to a gene: 8. DNA for the CDR3: TGTGCCAGCAGACCAAGGGACAGGGAGGACACCGGGGAGCTGTTTTTT. It codes for CASRPRDREDTGELFF. The entire variable domain, with the rest obtained from reference TRBV7-8 and TRBJ2-2, is as follows: GAGVSQSPRYKVAKRGQDVALRCDPISGHVSLFWYQQALGQGPEFLTYFQNEAQLDKSGLPSDRFFAERPEGSVSTLKIQRTQQEDSAVYLCASRPRDREDTGELFFGEGSRLTVL.

In this sample, this clone turned up a few times. The genes are TRBV6-1 and TRBJ2-5, with a weak D call TRBD2 (6 bases). The CDR3 extends over 15 amino acids. Germline CDR1 and CDR2: MNHNS and SASEGT. Trimming stripped 5 bases from V and 5 bases from J, with 18 bases between. The chain's CDR3 is CASSSGLNPGETQYF. CDR3 DNA: TGTGCCAGCAGTAGCGGGCTTAACCCGGGGGAGACCCAGTACTTC.

The chain has TRBV7-9 and TRBJ1-1, with D tentatively TRBD1 (5 bases). Trimming shortened V by 5 bases and J by 5 bases, and 15 bases separated the two germline ends. Per germline, CDR1 SEHNR and CDR2 FQNEAQ (reference sequence). The length of the CDR3 is 14 residues. CDR3 loop: CASSVNTGGTEAFF. In DNA, the CDR3 is TGTGCCAGCAGCGTCAATACAGGAGGGACTGAAGCTTTCTTT.